One and the same sample provided the 18 T cell receptor beta chains below, sequenced in a study of PD-L1 blockade in urothelial cancer. The time point was: pretreatment peripheral blood. The data were produced by immunoSEQ multiplex PCR, yet TCRdb's version contains in-frame clones alone and is incomplete. The sample contains tens of thousands of clones, 90% of which appear only once. Material: PBMCs, obtained around atezolizumab (anti-PD-L1) treatment. These receptors all come from a man in his 70s with urothelial cancer.

This clone has a single count. The V and J genes are TRBV7-9 and TRBJ2-2, with 10 bases fitting TRBD2. The germline V gene has CDR1 SEHNR and CDR2 FQNEAQ (reference sequence). There are 16 residues in the CDR3. J was trimmed by 5 bases and V by 2 bases; bases with no gene match: 5. The DNA for the CDR3 is TGTGCCAGCAGCTTACCGCTAGCGGGAGATACCGGGGAGCTGTTTTTT. Protein product: CASSLPLAGDTGELFF. The full variable domain, its missing parts supplied by reference TRBV7-9 and TRBJ2-2, is DTGVSQNPRHKITKRGQNVTFRCDPISEHNRLYWYRQTLGQGPEFLTYFQNEAQLEKSRLLSDRFSAERPKGSFSTLEIQRTEQGDSAMYLCASSLPLAGDTGELFFGEGSRLTVL.

The rearrangement joins TRBV6-1 to TRBJ2-3, with D maybe TRBD2 (5 bases). The CDR3 length is 18 residues. Germline-derived CDR1 and CDR2 are MNHNS and SASEGT. The V end lost 2 bases, the J end lost 2 bases, and 20 bases lay between the germline ends. This chain's CDR3 is CASSETYSSAAHTDTQYF. CDR3 DNA sequence: TGTGCCAGCAGTGAAACCTACTCATCAGCGGCCCACACAGATACGCAGTATTTT.

The V call is TRBV5-8, the J call TRBJ2-7; D is unclear. Looked up from germline, CDR1 is SGHTS and CDR2 is YDEGEE. Deletions cut 4 bases from V and 7 bases from J, with 15 bases between. The CDR3 has 13 residues. CDR3 coding DNA: TGTGCCAGCAGCCTGGTAGTGCCCGAGGAGCAGTACTTC. Translating gives CASSLVVPEEQYF.

The chain recombines TRBV4-1 with TRBJ2-1; D not certain. The CDR3 has 17 amino acids. CDR1 and CDR2 (germline): MGHRA, YSYEKL. Trimming took off 1 base at V and 0 bases at J, with 13 bases between the two ends. The CDR3 protein is CASSQAVSASSYNEQFF. The CDR3 region has the DNA TGCGCCAGCAGCCAAGCGGTAAGCGCTAGCTCCTACAATGAGCAGTTCTTC.

The genes are TRBV28 and TRBJ2-6; the D gene is possibly TRBD2 (6 bases). The germline V gene has CDR1 MDHEN and CDR2 SYDVKM. The CDR3 runs to 15 residues. With 2 bases removed from V and 2 bases from J, the gap between germline ends came to 7 bases. This chain's CDR3 is CASSLRGTGANVLTF. The CDR3 coding sequence is TGTGCCAGCAGTTTACGGGGGACTGGGGCCAACGTCCTGACTTTC.

The chain combines TRBV21-1 with TRBJ2-1; the table's TRBD2 call for D was not verified on the DNA. TRBV21-1 is tagged as a pseudogene. The CDR3 is 12 residues long. The CDR3 bases are TGTGCCAGCAGCCCCCGCAGACTTGAGCAGTTCTTC. Translating it yields CASSPRRLEQFF.

This rearrangement joins TRBV6-5 to TRBJ2-2; TRBD2 agrees at 10 bases. Germline trimming cut 1 base from V and 5 bases from J; bases unmatched to any gene: 4. This CDR3 contains 16 residues. Germline V CDR1 and CDR2: MNHEY, SVGAGI. This chain's CDR3 is CASSYLASGSTGELFF. The CDR3 coding sequence is TGTGCCAGCAGTTACTTGGCTAGCGGGAGTACCGGGGAGCTGTTTTTT.

The chain couples TRBV30 to TRBJ2-6, with 10 bases lining up with TRBD2. The germline CDR1 and CDR2 sequences are GTSNPN and SVGIG (reference sequence). V lost 2 bases, J lost 0 bases, and 7 bases stayed unmatched. CDR3 length: 18 amino acids. CDR3 loop: CAWSPTPSGGSGANVLTF. In DNA, the CDR3 is TGTGCCTGGAGTCCAACCCCTAGCGGGGGCTCTGGGGCCAACGTCCTGACTTTC. Full variable domain (missing parts from reference TRBV30 and TRBJ2-6): SQTIHQWPATLVQPVGSPLSLECTVEGTSNPNLYWYRQAAGRGLQLLFYSVGIGQISSEVPQNLSASRPQDRQFILSSKKLLLSDSGFYLCAWSPTPSGGSGANVLTFGAGSRLTVL.

V is TRBV23-1 and J is TRBJ1-5; tentatively, D is TRBD1 (5 bases). TRBV23-1 is labeled an ORF, and its function is uncertain. CDR3 size: 15 residues. Trimming took off 8 bases at V and 0 bases at J, with 14 bases between the two ends. CDR3 sequence reads: CASQPTENSNQPQHF. For the CDR3, the DNA is TGCGCCAGCCAGCCGACAGAAAATAGCAATCAGCCCCAGCATTTT.

The rearrangement uses TRBV19 and TRBJ2-3; possibly TRBD2 for D (5 bases). The CDR3 contains 14 residues. Trimming cost V 0 bases and J 10 bases, with 14 bases left between them. Germline V gene data show CDR1 as LNHDA and CDR2 as SQIVND (reference sequence). DNA of the CDR3: TGTGCCAGTAGTATAGACCTCACTAGAGGAGCGCAGTATTTT. Translation: CASSIDLTRGAQYF.

V usage is TRBV28 and J usage is TRBJ1-3; D gene unclear. V shed 6 bases and J shed 3 bases, with 12 bases lying between them. CDR3 length: 14 residues. CDR1 and CDR2 from the germline V gene are MDHEN and SYDVKM. CDR3 bases: TGTGCCAGCAGGCGGGGTACCAGTGGAAACACCATATATTTT. Encoded protein: CASRRGTSGNTIYF.

This rearrangement joins TRBV30 to TRBJ2-3, with 10 bases fitting TRBD2. There are 15 residues in the CDR3. Unmatched junction bases numbered 6, after V lost 2 bases and J lost 4 bases. In germline, CDR1 is GTSNPN, CDR2 SVGIG (reference sequence). This CDR3 reads CAWSKAGGPSDTQYF. The DNA of the CDR3 is TGTGCCTGGAGTAAAGCGGGAGGGCCCTCAGATACGCAGTATTTT.

The chain joins TRBV28 to TRBJ2-1, with D unclear. V lost 3 bases, J lost 8 bases, and 5 bases lay in between. Per germline, CDR1 MDHEN and CDR2 SYDVKM. The CDR3 totals 11 residues. Here the CDR3 DNA reads TGTGCCAGCAGTTTGTCGTATGAGCAGTTCTTC. Amino acid sequence: CASSLSYEQFF.

The chain uses TRBV2 and TRBJ1-5; D is perhaps TRBD1 (5 bases). V was cut by 6 bases and J by 7 bases, with 19 bases left in between. Germline CDR1 reads SNHLY; CDR2 reads FYNNEI. CDR3 size: 15 residues. The CDR3 DNA is TGTGCCAGCAGCGACCAGGCAGGGCGATTGCAGCCCCAGCATTTT. Its translation: CASSDQAGRLQPQHF.

The chain uses TRBV11-3 and TRBJ2-7, with D possibly matching TRBD2 (6 bases). The length of the CDR3 is 13 residues. Trimming took off 5 bases at V and 3 bases at J, with 11 bases between the two ends. Germline CDR1 and CDR2: SGHNT and YENEEA. CDR3 sequence (DNA): TGTGCCAGCAGCCCGGGGACTGGCTACGAGCAGTACTTC. The encoded protein is CASSPGTGYEQYF.

The CDR3 reads CAWSVVGAPFGNTIYF. The CDR3 DNA sequence: TGTGCCTGGAGTGTAGTCGGAGCCCCCTTTGGAAACACCATATATTTT. The chain combines TRBV30 with TRBJ1-3; no definite D call. CDR3 length equals 16 residues. Germline V gives CDR1 GTSNPN, CDR2 SVGIG (reference sequence). V was pared by 0 bases and J by 3 bases, with 15 bases between.

The chain carries TRBV7-9 and TRBJ2-7; 8 bases fit TRBD1. CDR1 is SEHNR and CDR2 is FQNEAQ in the germline V gene (reference sequence). The V gene end was trimmed by 1 base and the J gene end by 3 bases; junction bases not matched to a gene: 2. The CDR3 length is 14 residues. The CDR3 sequence is CASSLGGTGYEQYF. The CDR3 coding sequence is TGTGCCAGCAGCTTAGGGGGGACAGGCTACGAGCAGTACTTC.

The J gene is TRBJ2-3, the V gene TRBV5-1; no definite D call. Germline CDR1 is SGHRS and CDR2 is YFSETQ. The V end lost 1 base, the J end lost 2 bases, and 11 bases lay between the germline ends. CDR3 length: 15 residues. Written as DNA, the CDR3 is TGCGCCAGCAGCTTGTGGTGGGCCGCCACAGATACGCAGTATTTT. It yields the protein CASSLWWAATDTQYF. Supplemented by reference TRBV5-1 and TRBJ2-3, the full variable domain reads KAGVTQTPRYLIKTRGQQVTLSCSPISGHRSVSWYQQTPGQGLQFLFEYFSETQRNKGNFPGRFSGRQFSNSRSEMNVSTLELGDSALYLCASSLWWAATDTQYFGPGTRLTVL.